Below are 2 T cell receptor beta chains sequenced from a single sample in a study of T cell repertoires in cytomegalovirus infection. TCRdb re-called the reads with MiXCR, one entry per CDR3 protein. This repertoire shows some 270,000 distinct CDR3 sequences, 15% to 20% found once; its top ten account for less than 60%. The sequencing input was CD8+ T cells from PBMCs. The receptors come from a human donor in good health (CMV status not recorded). Some clones in this sample may be carry-over from other donors' samples.

This clonotype was counted between two and nine times. The J gene is TRBJ2-1, the V gene TRBV28; D is perhaps TRBD2 (5 bases). Trimming cost V 3 bases and J 4 bases, with 16 bases left between them. CDR1 is MDHEN, CDR2 SYDVKM, per germline. The CDR3 sequence is 16 residues long. The CDR3 loop is CASSLPEGFIYNEQFF. In DNA, the CDR3 is TGTGCCAGCAGTTTGCCCGAGGGTTTTATATACAATGAGCAGTTCTTC.

In this sample, this clonotype turned up a few times. The rearrangement links TRBV9 to TRBJ2-5, with a possible D match to TRBD1 (5 bases). CDR1 and CDR2 from the germline V gene are SGDLS and YYNGEE. The ends were cut back, 4 bases at V and 1 base at J, with 11 bases in the middle. The CDR3 extends over 14 amino acids. The CDR3 DNA is TGTGCCAGCAGCCCTCAGACAGCCCAAGAGACCCAGTACTTC. Translation: CASSPQTAQETQYF.